This TCR beta chain comes out of a study of beta chain features in type 1 diabetes. Study context: Regarding age, gender and cell yields, patients proved similar to healthy donors. Study-wide findings and caveats: Patients showed naive, central memory and Treg TCRB repertoires that appeared more similar than those of healthy donors.

The CDR3 has 12 residues. V was shortened by 1 base and J by 2 bases, with 6 bases between the two germline ends. Germline CDR1 is SQVTM and CDR2 is ANQGSEA. Expressed TCRB transcripts got sequenced, as all isolated RNA was reverse transcribed. About 3.6 million reads on average were seen across naive, central memory and regulatory T cell samples. Repertoires were generated with immunoSEQ multiplex PCR, while TCRdb's copy carries only in-frame clones and drops some. The data show hundreds of thousands of clones, around a sixth seen once. This clone was seen only a few times. Its antigen is undetermined. Each population that was sorted was more than 95% pure.

This TCR was recovered from a man aged 18 to 29 in good health. J is TRBJ2-7 and V is TRBV29-1; D may be TRBD1 or TRBD2 (5 bases each). Input material: naive CD4+ T cells from blood. The CDR3 region is CSVEGGTYEQYF. The CDR3 DNA sequence: TGCAGCGTTGAAGGGGGGACCTACGAGCAGTACTTC.